This T cell receptor (beta chain) was found in a study of shared T cell receptors in the human thymus. The assay was immunoSEQ multiplex PCR, and TCRdb's table has in-frame clones only and misses some. The data hold hundreds of thousands of clones, with more than 75% observed a single time. There are 16 residues in the CDR3. Germline CDR1 and CDR2: MNHEY and SVGAGI. J was trimmed by 2 bases and V by 4 bases; bases with no gene match: 9. These data were likewise used in another study, on human thymus T cells. As reported in that work: The people who donated were healthy Finnish babies having corrective surgery for congenital heart defects. From resections taken during corrective heart surgery, the thymus tissue was obtained. Unrelated people showed highly overlapping thymic repertoires, related research reported.

The V call is TRBV6-5, the J call TRBJ2-3; TRBD2 agrees at 7 bases. The source material was thymocytes. The receptor's source is a boy under three years old with a congenital heart defect. CDR3 in DNA: TGTGCCAGCAGTTCGGGACTACTCATGCCCACAGATACGCAGTATTTT. It encodes CASSSGLLMPTDTQYF.